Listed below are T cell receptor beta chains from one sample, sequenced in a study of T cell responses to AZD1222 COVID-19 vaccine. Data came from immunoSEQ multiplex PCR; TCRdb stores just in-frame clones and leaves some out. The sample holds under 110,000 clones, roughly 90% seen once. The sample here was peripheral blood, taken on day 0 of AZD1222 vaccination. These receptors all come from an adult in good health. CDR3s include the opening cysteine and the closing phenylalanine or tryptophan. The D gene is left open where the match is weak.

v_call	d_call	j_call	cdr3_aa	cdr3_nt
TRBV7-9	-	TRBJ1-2	CASSLAVYGYTF	TGTGCCAGCAGCTTGGCAGTATATGGCTACACCTTC
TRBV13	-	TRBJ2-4	CASSFQGAKNIQYF	TGTGCCAGCAGCTTTCAGGGGGCCAAAAACATTCAGTACTTC
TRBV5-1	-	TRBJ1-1	CASSLEAGSAFF	TGCGCCAGCAGCTTGGAGGCGGGATCAGCTTTCTTT
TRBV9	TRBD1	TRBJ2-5	CASSVGQGVETQYF	TGTGCCAGCAGCGTAGGACAGGGAGTGGAGACCCAGTACTTC
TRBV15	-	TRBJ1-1	CATSSGPGTEAFF	TGTGCCACCAGCAGCGGCCCGGGCACTGAAGCTTTCTTT
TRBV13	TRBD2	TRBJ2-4	CASSLRLAGGQDIQYF	TGTGCCAGCAGCCTTAGACTAGCGGGAGGGCAGGACATTCAGTACTTC
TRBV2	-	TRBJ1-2	CASRDSGYGYTF	TGTGCCAGCAGGGACAGTGGCTATGGCTACACCTTC
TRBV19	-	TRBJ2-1	CASSSSSGYSYNEQFF	TGTGCCAGTAGTAGCTCGAGCGGATACTCCTACAATGAGCAGTTCTTC
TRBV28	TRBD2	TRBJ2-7	CASSSPSGGNEQYF	TGTGCCAGCAGTTCCCCCTCGGGAGGGAACGAGCAGTACTTC
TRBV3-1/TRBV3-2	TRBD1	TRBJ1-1	CASSPTGQIMNTEAFF	TGTGCCAGCAGCCCAACGGGACAGATCATGAACACTGAAGCTTTCTTT
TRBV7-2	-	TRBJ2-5	CASSAQETQYF	TGTGCCAGCAGCGCCCAAGAGACCCAGTACTTC
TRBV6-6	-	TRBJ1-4	CASSRGEKLFF	TGTGCCAGCAGCCGCGGTGAAAAACTGTTTTTT
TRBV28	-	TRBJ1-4	CASSPPGDGYLELFF	TGTGCCAGCAGTCCCCCGGGGGACGGGTATTTAGAACTGTTTTTT
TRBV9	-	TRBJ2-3	CASSVDLDTQYF	TGTGCCAGCAGCGTAGATTTGGATACGCAGTATTTT
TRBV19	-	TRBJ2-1	CASSIDWSQEQFF	TGTGCCAGTAGTATAGATTGGAGCCAAGAGCAGTTCTTC
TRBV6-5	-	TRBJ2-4	CASSYGGSLLQYF	TGTGCCAGCAGTTACGGTGGGAGTCTACTTCAGTACTTC
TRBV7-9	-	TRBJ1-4	CASSLNQGEKLFF	TGTGCCAGCAGCTTAAACCAGGGGGAAAAACTGTTTTTT